This TCR beta chain stems from a study of cytomegalovirus exposure and HLA in healthy donors. Researchers ran the PCR with 60 Vbeta and 13 Jbeta primers. Only in-frame clones appear in the TCRdb table, and some are missing; sequencing was by immunoSEQ multiplex PCR. The sample lists 120,000 to 150,000 clones, roughly 78% seen once, with about 3.4% in the top ten. Trimming cost V 0 bases and J 7 bases, with 9 bases left between them. Germline-derived CDR1 and CDR2 are MNHEY and SVGAGI. The length of the CDR3 is 13 residues. Overall study findings and caveats: A later analysis by the authors found several of the most significant clusters apparently linked to common viral pathogens. Some TCR beta chains (around 160 of them) were listed as cytomegalovirus-associated.

About this clone: What it recognizes is unknown.

The material sequenced was PBMCs. The rearrangement uses TRBV6-5 and TRBJ1-2; unclear D gene. This receptor was identified in a man aged 18 to 29 in good health and CMV-seropositive. For the CDR3, the DNA is TGTGCCAGCAGTTACTCGAAAGAGCGTGGCTACACCTTC. It is translated as CASSYSKERGYTF.